This T cell receptor beta chain comes out of a study of blood T cell repertoires in COVID-19. Germline lookup yields CDR1 WSHSY and CDR2 SAAADI. The length of the CDR3 is 14 residues. With 7 bases clipped from V and 4 bases from J, the junction kept 5 bases outside the gene matches. Method: immunoSEQ multiplex PCR; TCRdb's copy keeps in-frame clones and lacks some. Of approximately 91,000 clones listed, over 75% are singletons. The TCR was taken from a man between 65 and 85 years old with acute or convalescent COVID-19. The sequenced material came from peripheral blood. The chain recombines TRBV10-2 with TRBJ2-7; 12 bases map to TRBD2. This chain's CDR3 is CASTGLAGGYEQYF. The CDR3, as DNA: TGCGCCAGCACCGGGCTAGCGGGAGGGTACGAGCAGTACTTC.